The entry below describes one T cell receptor (beta chain). This record comes from a study of cytomegalovirus exposure and HLA in healthy donors. V shed 3 bases and J 7 bases; nucleotides not matched to a gene: 6. Germline assignment: CDR1 MNHEY and CDR2 SMNVEV (reference sequence). CDR3 length: 16 residues. Primers: 60 Vbeta forward and 13 Jbeta reverse. The repertoire was sequenced with immunoSEQ multiplex PCR; TCRdb's copy has only in-frame clones and lacks some. The sample data list over 150,000 clones. Sequencing used PBMCs. The clonotype originates from a boy aged 10-17 years in good health and CMV-seronegative. The rearrangement links TRBV27 to TRBJ2-2; TRBD2 matches at 12 bases. CDR3 in amino acids: CASSFLAGGLSGELFF. CDR3 coding DNA: TGTGCCAGCAGTTTTCTAGCGGGGGGGCTGAGCGGGGAGCTGTTTTTT.